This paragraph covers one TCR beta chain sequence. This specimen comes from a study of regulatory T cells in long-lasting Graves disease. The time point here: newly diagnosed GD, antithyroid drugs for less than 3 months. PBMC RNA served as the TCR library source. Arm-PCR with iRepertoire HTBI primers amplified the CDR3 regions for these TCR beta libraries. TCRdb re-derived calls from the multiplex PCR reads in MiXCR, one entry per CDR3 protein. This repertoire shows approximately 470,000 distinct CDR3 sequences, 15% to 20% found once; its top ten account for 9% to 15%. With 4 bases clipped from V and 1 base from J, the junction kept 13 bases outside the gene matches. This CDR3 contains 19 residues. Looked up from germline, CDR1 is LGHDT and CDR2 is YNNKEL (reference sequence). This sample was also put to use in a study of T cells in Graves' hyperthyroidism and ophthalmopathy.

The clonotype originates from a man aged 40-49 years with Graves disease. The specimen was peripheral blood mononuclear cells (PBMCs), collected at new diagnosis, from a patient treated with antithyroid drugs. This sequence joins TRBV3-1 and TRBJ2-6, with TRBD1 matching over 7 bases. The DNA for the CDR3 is TGTGCCAGCAGCCCGGTAAGGAGTCAGGACAGGTCTGGGGCCAACGTCCTGACTTTC. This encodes CASSPVRSQDRSGANVLTF. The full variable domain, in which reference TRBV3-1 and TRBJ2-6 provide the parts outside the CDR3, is DTAVSQTPKYLVTQMGNDKSIKCEQNLGHDTMYWYKQDSKKFLKIMFSYNNKELIINETVPNRFSPKSPDKAHLNLHINSLELGDSAVYFCASSPVRSQDRSGANVLTFGAGSRLTVL.